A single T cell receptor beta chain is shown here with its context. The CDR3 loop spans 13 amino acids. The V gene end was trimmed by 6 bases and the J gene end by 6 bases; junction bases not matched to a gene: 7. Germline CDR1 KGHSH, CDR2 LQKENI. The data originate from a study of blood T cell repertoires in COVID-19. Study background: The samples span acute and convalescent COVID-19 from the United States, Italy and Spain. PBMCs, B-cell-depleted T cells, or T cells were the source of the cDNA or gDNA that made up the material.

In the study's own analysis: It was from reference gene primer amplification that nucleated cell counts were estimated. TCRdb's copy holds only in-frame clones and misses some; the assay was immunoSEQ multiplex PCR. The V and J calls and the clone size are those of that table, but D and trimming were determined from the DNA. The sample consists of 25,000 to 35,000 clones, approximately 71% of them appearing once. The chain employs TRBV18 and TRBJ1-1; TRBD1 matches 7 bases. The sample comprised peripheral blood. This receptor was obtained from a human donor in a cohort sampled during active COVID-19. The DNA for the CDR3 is TGTGCCAGCTCGCTCACAGGGGAGGCTGAAGCTTTCTTT. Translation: CASSLTGEAEAFF. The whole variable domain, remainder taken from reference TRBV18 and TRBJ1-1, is NAGVMQNPRHLVRRRGQEARLRCSPMKGHSHVYWYRQLPEEGLKFMVYLQKENIIDESGMPKERFSAEFPKEGPSILRIQQVVRGDSAAYFCASSLTGEAEAFFGQGTRLTVV.